A single sample gave rise to the 17 T cell receptor beta chains below, sequenced in a study of T cells in women clearing cervical HPV infection. Produced via immunoSEQ multiplex PCR; TCRdb's table is partial and in-frame only. The sample has about 23,000 clones; the top ten hold over 7.5%. Material: blood buffy coat. Receptors were obtained from a woman aged 18 to 75 with a cervical HPV16 infection that either progressed to CIN3+ or cleared (not recorded which).

About this clone itself: The missing CDR3 end, 3 residues past where the read stops, is filled in from the germline J gene. V is TRBV6-2 or TRBV6-3 and J is TRBJ2-5; 9 bases fit TRBD2. Germline trimming cut 6 bases from V and 5 bases from J; bases unmatched to any gene: 7. The CDR3 is made up of 14 amino acids. Germline CDR1 is MNHEY and CDR2 is SVGEGT. The CDR3 loop is CASRISGGVETQYF. CDR3 DNA (partial): TGTGCCAGCAGAATTAGCGGGGGAGTGGAGACC.

This clone is classed as medium-sized by frequency. The read falls 3 residues short of the CDR3 end, and the missing part is taken from the germline J gene. The V gene is TRBV4-2, the J gene TRBJ2-5; 16 bases fit TRBD2. Germline V lookup: CDR1 LGHNA, CDR2 YNFKEQ. Unmatched junction bases numbered 15, after V lost 4 bases and J lost 4 bases. CDR3 size: 20 residues. The sequenced part of the CDR3 DNA is TGTGCCAGCAGCCTGACCGGGACTAGCGGGGGGGCATTCAGGGGAGAGACC. Protein product: CASSLTGTSGGAFRGET. The full CDR3 is CASSLTGTSGGAFRGETQYF.

In regard to this clone: The CDR3 end falls 3 residues outside the read, so it is completed with the germline J gene. This chain links TRBV19 with TRBJ2-1, with D possibly TRBD2 on 6 matching bases. The CDR3 extends over 15 amino acids. V lost 4 bases to trimming and J lost 0 bases, with 10 bases between them. CDR1 LNHDA and CDR2 SQIVND come from the germline V gene (reference sequence). Here the CDR3 reads CASSSGASSYNEQFF. Incomplete CDR3 DNA: TGTGCCAGTAGTAGCGGGGCGAGCTCCTACAATGAG.

CDR3 DNA, as far as it was read: TGCGCCAGCAGTCTTGACAGGGGGGACCAGCCC. It yields the protein CASSLDRGDQP. The entire CDR3 reads CASSLDRGDQPQHF. The V call is TRBV23-1, the J call TRBJ1-5, with TRBD1 matching 9 bases. The missing CDR3 end, 3 residues past where the read stops, is filled in from the germline J gene. TRBV23-1 is recorded as an ORF, its role being uncertain. V lost 4 bases to trimming and J lost 7 bases; unmatched junction nucleotides: 5. The CDR3 totals 14 residues.

Worth noting for this clone: The missing CDR3 end, 3 residues past where the read stops, is filled in from the germline J gene. The chain recombines TRBV13 with TRBJ2-2; TRBD2 matches 12 bases. V lost 4 bases, J lost 6 bases, and 9 bases stayed unmatched. This CDR3 has 17 amino acids. CDR1 and CDR2 (germline): PRHDT, FYEKMQ (reference sequence). The CDR3 spells CASSYTLAGGPAGELFF. The part of the CDR3 DNA that was read is TGTGCCAGCAGCTATACCCTAGCGGGGGGGCCCGCCGGGGAG.

Turning to this clone: The CDR3 end falls 3 residues outside the read, so it is completed with the germline J gene. The chain combines TRBV30 with TRBJ1-3, with 7 bases identical to TRBD1. Germline lookup yields CDR1 GTSNPN and CDR2 SVGIG (reference sequence). The CDR3 extends over 17 amino acids. The ends lost 1 base at V and 7 bases at J; junction bases unmatched: 16. CDR3 bases read: TGTGCCTGGAGTGCAACGACAGGGTTCCTTACGGGGAACACC. Translating it yields CAWSATTGFLTGNT. The full CDR3 reads CAWSATTGFLTGNTIYF.

The sequenced part of the CDR3 DNA is TGTGCCAGCAGTGAACAGCAGGGGACCTACCCAAACACC. Protein: CASSEQQGTYPNT. The whole CDR3 is CASSEQQGTYPNTIYF. V gene TRBV6-1 combines with J gene TRBJ1-3, with D perhaps TRBD1 (6 bases). Coverage ceases 3 residues before the CDR3 finishes, and the germline J gene fills in the end. The germline CDR1 and CDR2 sequences are MNHNS and SASEGT. The CDR3 runs 16 residues. V lost 2 bases, J lost 6 bases, and 17 bases lay in between.

Worth noting for this clone: The CDR3 extends 3 residues past the end of the read, so its final part is completed from the germline J gene. The chain employs TRBV11-3 and TRBJ2-7; 10 bases line up with TRBD1. Trimming took 5 bases from V and 3 from J; bases not matched to a gene: 7. Germline CDR1 SGHNT, CDR2 YENEEA. This CDR3 region has 15 residues. The sequenced part of the CDR3 DNA is TGTGCCAGCAGCCTTGCCGGGACAGGGGTCTACGAG. Its translation: CASSLAGTGVYE. In full, the CDR3 reads CASSLAGTGVYEQYF.

With respect to this clone: The read ends 3 residues shy of where the CDR3 ends; the end is completed using the germline J gene. This chain uses TRBV6-2 or TRBV6-3 with TRBJ1-3, with a tentative D call TRBD1 (6 bases). Germline CDR1 reads MNHEY; CDR2 reads SVGEGT. Trimming took off 5 bases at V and 0 bases at J, with 14 bases between the two ends. This CDR3 is built from 16 residues. The CDR3 DNA, read in part, is TGTGCCAGCAGTCCAGGGGACGGAAACTCTGGAAACACC. Its translation is CASSPGDGNSGNT. The full CDR3 is CASSPGDGNSGNTIYF.

A word on this clone: The DNA ends 3 residues before the CDR3 does, and the rest of the CDR3 is filled in from the germline J gene. The chain recombines TRBV19 with TRBJ1-1; perhaps TRBD1 as D (5 bases). The CDR3 is 11 amino acids. Per the germline V gene, CDR1 is LNHDA and CDR2 is SQIVND (reference sequence). The CDR3 here is CASIRSGLAFF. CDR3 DNA, as far as it was read: TGTGCCAGTATCCGTTCAGGGTTA.

Concerning this clone: The read ends 3 residues before the CDR3 terminus; that terminus is restored from the germline J gene. V and J are TRBV5-1 and TRBJ2-1; maybe TRBD2 (6 bases). The CDR3 sequence is 17 residues long. From germline, CDR1 is SGHRS and CDR2 YFSETQ. Trimming took 0 bases from V and 3 from J, leaving 16 bases between them. Here the CDR3 reads CASSLVFGEDYYNEQFF. CDR3 DNA, as far as it was read: TGCGCCAGCAGCTTGGTCTTCGGTGAGGACTACTACAATGAG. The variable domain in full, with the rest retrieved from reference TRBV5-1 and TRBJ2-1, is KAGVTQTPRYLIKTRGQQVTLSCSPISGHRSVSWYQQTPGQGLQFLFEYFSETQRNKGNFPGRFSGRQFSNSRSEMNVSTLELGDSALYLCASSLVFGEDYYNEQFFGPGTRLTVL.

Details on this clone: The read falls 3 residues short of the CDR3 end, and the missing part is taken from the germline J gene. The chain couples TRBV27 to TRBJ1-2, with a tentative D call TRBD1 (6 bases). The CDR3 has 13 residues. Trimming left V 5 bases short and J 3 bases short, with 10 bases between. Looked up from germline, CDR1 is MNHEY and CDR2 is SMNVEV (reference sequence). The CDR3 DNA, read in part, is TGTGCCAGCAGTCAAGGGGGGGACTATGGC. Amino acid sequence: CASSQGGDYG. The CDR3, in full, reads CASSQGGDYGYTF.

CDR3 DNA, as far as it was read: TGTGCCAGCAGCTTAGCGGTGACTAGCGGGAGCTCCTACAATGAG. Its translation: CASSLAVTSGSSYNE. The entire CDR3 is CASSLAVTSGSSYNEQFF. The chain uses TRBV7-8 and TRBJ2-1, with 12 bases matching TRBD2. The read finishes 3 residues shy of the CDR3 end, and the germline J gene is used to complete it. CDR3 length: 18 amino acids. The ends lost 0 bases at V and 0 bases at J; junction bases unmatched: 3. Germline V gene lookup returns CDR1 SGHVS and CDR2 FQNEAQ.

In regard to this clone: The sequenced fragment ends 3 residues before the CDR3 boundary, so the rest is inferred from the germline J gene. This chain connects TRBV30 to TRBJ1-5; D uncertain. Trimming took off 2 bases at V and 3 bases at J, with 8 bases between the two ends. The CDR3 sequence is 13 residues long. Germline-derived CDR1 and CDR2 are GTSNPN and SVGIG (reference sequence). The CDR3 bases that were read are TGTGCCTGGAGTTCAGATTCCAATCAGCCC. The encoded protein is CAWSSDSNQP. The whole CDR3 protein is CAWSSDSNQPQHF.

Concerning this clone itself: The CDR3 end lies 3 residues beyond the end of the read and is filled in from the germline J gene. The V and J genes are TRBV30 and TRBJ2-7; TRBD2 might be the D (6 bases). V was shortened by 5 bases and J by 5 bases, with 16 bases between the two germline ends. The CDR3 has 13 residues. Germline V gives CDR1 GTSNPN, CDR2 SVGIG (reference sequence). The DNA read from the CDR3 is TGTGCCTGGCATTTACTAGCCCCCGACGAG. Its protein is CAWHLLAPDE. The full CDR3 protein reads CAWHLLAPDEQYF.

A note on this clone: The sequenced fragment ends 3 residues before the CDR3 boundary, so the rest is inferred from the germline J gene. The chain uses TRBV18 and TRBJ2-7; D may be TRBD1 (5 bases). With 1 base removed from V and 4 bases from J, the gap between germline ends came to 14 bases. The CDR3 runs to 15 residues. Germline assignment: CDR1 KGHSH and CDR2 LQKENI. The CDR3: CASSPLSQGPYEQYF. The part of the CDR3 DNA that was read is TGTGCCAGCTCACCACTGAGTCAGGGTCCTTACGAG.

CDR3 residues: CASSFLRGTGDGANVLTF. CDR3 DNA (partial): TGTGCCAGCAGCTTCCTTAGGGGGACAGGGGACGGGGCCAACGTC. The chain uses TRBV7-8 and TRBJ2-6; 10 bases fit TRBD1. The read terminates 3 residues ahead of where the CDR3 ends, so the germline J gene completes it. Germline-derived CDR1 and CDR2 are SGHVS and FQNEAQ. Unmatched junction bases numbered 9, after V lost 3 bases and J lost 4 bases. CDR3 length equals 18 residues.